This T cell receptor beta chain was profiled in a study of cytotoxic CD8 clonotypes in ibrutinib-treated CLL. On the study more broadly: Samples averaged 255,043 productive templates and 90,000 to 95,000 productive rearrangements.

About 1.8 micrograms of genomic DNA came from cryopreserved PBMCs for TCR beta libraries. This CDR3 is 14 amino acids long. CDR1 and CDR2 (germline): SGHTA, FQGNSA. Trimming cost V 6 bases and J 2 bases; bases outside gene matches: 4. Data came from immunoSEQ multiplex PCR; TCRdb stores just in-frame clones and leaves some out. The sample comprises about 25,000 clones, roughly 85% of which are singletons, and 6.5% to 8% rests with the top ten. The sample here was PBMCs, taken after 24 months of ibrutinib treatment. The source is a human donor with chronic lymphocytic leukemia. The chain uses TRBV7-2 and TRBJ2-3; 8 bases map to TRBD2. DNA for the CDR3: TGTGCCAGCAGGACCGGGGGGGCCACAGATACGCAGTATTTT. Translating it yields CASRTGGATDTQYF.